The 23 T cell receptor beta chains listed next were all sequenced from one sample in a study of blood T cell repertoires in COVID-19. Assay: immunoSEQ multiplex PCR; the TCRdb copy retains only in-frame clones and omits some. The sample contains fewer than 200,000 clones, 85% to 90% of which appear only once. The sample comprised peripheral blood. The source is a woman aged 60-75 years with acute or convalescent COVID-19.

The CDR3 nucleotides are TGTGCCAGCAGTGATCTGGGACTCAATGAGCAGTTCTTC. This codes for CASSDLGLNEQFF. The chain is built from TRBV2 and TRBJ2-1, with D maybe TRBD2 (6 bases). V shed 3 bases and J shed 6 bases, with 9 bases lying between them. This CDR3 has 13 amino acids. Looked up from germline, CDR1 is SNHLY and CDR2 is FYNNEI.

This clone showed up just once. The chain couples TRBV7-2 to TRBJ2-7, with a possible D match to TRBD2 (6 bases). This CDR3 comprises 13 residues. Deletions cut 1 base from V and 5 bases from J, with 9 bases between. Germline assignment: CDR1 SGHTA and CDR2 FQGNSA. The CDR3 region has the DNA TGTGCCAGCAGCTTAGGCGGGACCAACGAGCAGTACTTC. Amino acids: CASSLGGTNEQYF.

V gene TRBV29-1 combines with J gene TRBJ1-2, with D unclear. This CDR3 has 13 amino acids. Germline-derived CDR1 and CDR2 are SQVTM and ANQGSEA. Trimming removed 2 bases from V and 4 bases from J, with 11 bases in between. The CDR3 spells CSVERGPVYGYTF. The CDR3 DNA reads TGCAGCGTTGAACGGGGTCCCGTCTATGGCTACACCTTC.

The chain recombines TRBV30 with TRBJ2-1; 8 bases are shared with TRBD2. CDR1 and CDR2 (germline): GTSNPN, SVGIG (reference sequence). The CDR3 sequence is 13 residues long. Losses at the gene ends were 4 bases for V and 7 bases for J; bases not matched to a gene: 6. The CDR3 loop reads CAWTSGPPNEQFF. The CDR3 nucleotides read TGTGCCTGGACTAGCGGGCCACCGAATGAGCAGTTCTTC.

V gene TRBV7-3 combines with J gene TRBJ2-2; 7 bases fit TRBD1. V was clipped by 5 bases and J by 7 bases; unmatched bases: 4. The germline CDR1 and CDR2 sequences are SGHTA and FQGTGA. The CDR3 extends over 13 amino acids. CDR3 coding DNA: TGTGCCAGCAGCCCCACAGGGGACGGGGAGCTGTTTTTT. Translation: CASSPTGDGELFF.

The CDR3 is CASSFLGTVNQPQHF. In nucleotides, the CDR3 is TGTGCCAGCAGCTTCCTGGGGACAGTCAATCAGCCCCAGCATTTT. This chain uses TRBV6-6 with TRBJ1-5, with 7 bases fitting TRBD1. Germline V gene lookup returns CDR1 MNHNY and CDR2 SVGAGI (reference sequence). V lost 6 bases and J lost 3; bases outside the gene matches: 8. This CDR3 contains 15 residues.

The rearrangement joins TRBV2 to TRBJ1-2, with no clear D. The germline V gene has CDR1 SNHLY and CDR2 FYNNEI. The CDR3 totals 13 residues. V was cut by 5 bases and J by 4 bases, with 11 bases left in between. The CDR3 region is CASSSDIPYGYTF. In nucleotides, the CDR3 is TGTGCCAGCAGTTCCGACATACCCTATGGCTACACCTTC. The full variable domain, its missing parts supplied by reference TRBV2 and TRBJ1-2, is EPEVTQTPSHQVTQMGQEVILRCVPISNHLYFYWYRQILGQKVEFLVSFYNNEISEKSEIFDDQFSVERPDGSNFTLKIRSTKLEDSAMYFCASSSDIPYGYTFGSGTRLTVV.

The rearrangement uses TRBV9 and TRBJ1-5, with D perhaps TRBD1 (6 bases). Trimming cost V 0 bases and J 8 bases, with 12 bases left between them. There are 14 residues in the CDR3. Germline CDR1 reads SGDLS; CDR2 reads YYNGEE. CDR3 amino acids: CASSVGWGREPQHF. Written as DNA, the CDR3 is TGTGCCAGCAGCGTAGGGTGGGGGCGTGAGCCCCAGCATTTT.

The J gene is TRBJ1-2, the V gene TRBV3-1 (or the pseudogene TRBV3-2); tentatively, D is TRBD1 (6 bases). Trimming pared 1 base from V and 5 bases from J, leaving 11 bases between. The CDR3 loop spans 14 amino acids. CDR1 is LGHDT, CDR2 YNNKEL, per germline (reference sequence). The CDR3 spells CASSQGRGPYGYTF. The DNA of the CDR3 is TGTGCCAGCAGCCAAGGCAGGGGCCCGTATGGCTACACCTTC.

This clone was observed once. The rearrangement uses TRBV15 and TRBJ1-5; D perhaps matches TRBD1 (6 bases). Deletions cut 1 base from V and 7 bases from J, with 11 bases between. Germline lookup yields CDR1 LNHNV and CDR2 YYDKDF (reference sequence). There are 14 residues in the CDR3. The CDR3 DNA reads as TGTGCCACCAGCAGAGGCGGGGGCCTACAGCCCCAGCATTTT. Protein product: CATSRGGGLQPQHF.

This clone was seen a handful of times. The chain links TRBV27 to TRBJ2-1; D is perhaps TRBD1 (6 bases). This CDR3 is 16 amino acids long. Trimming removed 7 bases from V and 0 bases from J, with 16 bases in between. The V gene's germline CDR1 is MNHEY and CDR2 SMNVEV (reference sequence). The CDR3 DNA is TGTGCCAGCAAGGGGGTCTCGGCGGCCTCCTACAATGAGCAGTTCTTC. This sequence encodes CASKGVSAASYNEQFF.

The V call is TRBV19, the J call TRBJ2-7; D gene unclear. V was shortened by 5 bases and J by 2 bases, with 13 bases between the two germline ends. There are 14 residues in the CDR3. Germline lookup yields CDR1 LNHDA and CDR2 SQIVND (reference sequence). The CDR3 DNA follows: TGTGCCAGTAGTGTCGGAGAAGGAGCCTACGAGCAGTACTTC. It encodes CASSVGEGAYEQYF. Using reference TRBV19 and TRBJ2-7 for the parts outside the CDR3, the full variable domain is DGGITQSPKYLFRKEGQNVTLSCEQNLNHDAMYWYRQDPGQGLRLIYYSQIVNDFQKGDIAEGYSVSREKKESFPLTVTSAQKNPTAFYLCASSVGEGAYEQYFGPGTRLTVT.

The chain uses TRBV7-9 and TRBJ2-7; 9 bases fit TRBD2. With 5 bases clipped from V and 5 bases from J, the junction kept 10 bases outside the gene matches. This CDR3 is 15 amino acids long. The germline V gene encodes CDR1 SEHNR and CDR2 FQNEAQ (reference sequence). The CDR3 nucleotides read TGTGCCAGCAGCCCCCCTAGCGGGGTTAGCCACGAGCAGTACTTC. Translation gives CASSPPSGVSHEQYF.

In this sample, this clone turned up once. Compared with germline, one end of the junction differs, possibly owing to a read error. V and J are TRBV7-9 and TRBJ2-7, with unresolved D. The CDR3 has 14 residues. CDR1 and CDR2 (germline): SEHNR, FQNEAQ (reference sequence). The CDR3 sequence is CASSVATAPYEQYF. Here the CDR3 DNA reads TGTGCCAGCAGCGTAGCTACCGCGCCCTACGAGCAGTACTTC.

The CDR3 coding sequence is TGTGCCAGCAGCTTAACGGCAGCGGGAATAGCAAATGAGCAGTTCTTC. Protein product: CASSLTAAGIANEQFF. The rearrangement links TRBV7-3 to TRBJ2-1, with 7 bases matching TRBD2. CDR1 is SGHTA, CDR2 FQGTGA, per germline. Trimming removed 0 bases from V and 7 bases from J; junction bases left unmatched: 9. This CDR3 region has 16 residues.

The rearrangement uses TRBV19 and TRBJ1-6; 8 bases are a match to TRBD1. The V segment lost 5 bases and the J segment 10 bases; nucleotides outside the gene matches: 10. CDR1 and CDR2 from the germline V gene are LNHDA and SQIVND (reference sequence). The CDR3 contains 15 residues. CDR3 sequence reads: CASSYPGQVNSPLHF. CDR3 sequence (DNA): TGTGCCAGTAGTTACCCGGGACAGGTCAACTCACCCCTCCACTTT.

This clone was recorded only once. This sequence joins TRBV19 and TRBJ1-6; 9 bases align to TRBD1. The CDR3 has 15 residues. With 5 bases clipped from V and 6 bases from J, the junction kept 5 bases outside the gene matches. The germline V gene encodes CDR1 LNHDA and CDR2 SQIVND (reference sequence). CDR3 loop: CASSRSDRGNSPLHF. CDR3 coding DNA: TGTGCCAGTAGTCGGTCGGACAGGGGTAATTCACCCCTCCACTTT.

The chain combines TRBV7-8 with TRBJ2-7; 7 bases fit TRBD1. In germline, CDR1 is SGHVS, CDR2 FQNEAQ. CDR3 length: 15 residues. V lost 8 bases, J lost 2 bases, and 12 bases stayed unmatched. DNA of the CDR3: TGTGCCAGCGGGAACAGGGGAATATCAGCCTACGAGCAGTACTTC. Protein product: CASGNRGISAYEQYF.

This chain uses TRBV13 with TRBJ2-3; 10 nucleotides agree with TRBD1. The CDR3 runs 14 residues. The V gene's germline CDR1 is PRHDT and CDR2 FYEKMQ (reference sequence). V was clipped by 5 bases and J by 4 bases; unmatched bases: 3. Here the CDR3 reads CASSTGTGADTQYF. The CDR3, as DNA: TGTGCCAGCAGCACGGGGACAGGGGCAGATACGCAGTATTTT.

J is TRBJ1-5 and V is TRBV25-1; D not resolved. Germline assignment: CDR1 MGHDK and CDR2 SYGVNS. Trimming took 6 bases from V and 0 from J, leaving 12 bases between them. CDR3 length: 15 residues. CDR3 sequence (DNA): TGTGCCAGCAGCCCCCCCGGGAATAGCAATCAGCCCCAGCATTTT. Protein product: CASSPPGNSNQPQHF.

This chain connects TRBV10-3 to TRBJ2-1, with no clear D. The CDR3 covers 13 residues. V shed 7 bases and J shed 10 bases, with 17 bases lying between them. The germline V gene encodes CDR1 ENHRY and CDR2 SYGVKD. This chain's CDR3 is CAIKMSPLGEQFF. In nucleotides, the CDR3 is TGTGCCATCAAAATGAGTCCCCTGGGCGAGCAGTTCTTC.

Many counts were recorded for this clone. This sequence joins TRBV4-2 and TRBJ2-1, with TRBD2 identical over 10 bases. The CDR3 has 15 amino acids. J gave up 2 bases and V 4 bases, and 2 bases lay outside the gene matches. The germline V gene encodes CDR1 LGHNA and CDR2 YNFKEQ. The CDR3 protein is CASSPLAGAYNEQFF. The CDR3 DNA is TGTGCCAGCAGCCCTCTAGCGGGGGCCTACAATGAGCAGTTCTTC.

In nucleotides, the CDR3 is TGTGCCAGCAGTCCCCTAGCGGGAGGAAGTAACGCCGGGGAGCTGTTTTTT. This encodes CASSPLAGGSNAGELFF. The genes are TRBV27 and TRBJ2-2, with 11 bases that match TRBD2. The CDR3 is 17 residues long. Germline V gene lookup returns CDR1 MNHEY and CDR2 SMNVEV (reference sequence). V dropped 5 bases and J dropped 6; count of bases not matched to a gene: 11.